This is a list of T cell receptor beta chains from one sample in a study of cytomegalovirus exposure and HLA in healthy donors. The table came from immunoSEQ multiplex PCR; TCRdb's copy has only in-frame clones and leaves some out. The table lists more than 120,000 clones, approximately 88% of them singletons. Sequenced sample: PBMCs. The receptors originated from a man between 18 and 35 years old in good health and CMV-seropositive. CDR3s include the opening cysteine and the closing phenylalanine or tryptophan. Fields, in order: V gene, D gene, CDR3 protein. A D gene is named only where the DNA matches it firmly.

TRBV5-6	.	CASSLGQMNTEAFF
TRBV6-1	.	CASRRGTELGEAFF
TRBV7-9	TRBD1	CASTSGTANTEAFF
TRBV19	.	CASSIAGGNTEAFF
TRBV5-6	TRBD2	CASSFYTAGDHF
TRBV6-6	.	CASSYATATQETQYF
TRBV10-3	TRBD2	CATLLAVGGYEQFF
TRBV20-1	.	CCTGSANEQFF
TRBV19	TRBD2	CASSPRTSGSPYEQYF
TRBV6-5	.	CASSFSNPGTGELFF
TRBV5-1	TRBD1	CASSSGTGVLNYGYTF